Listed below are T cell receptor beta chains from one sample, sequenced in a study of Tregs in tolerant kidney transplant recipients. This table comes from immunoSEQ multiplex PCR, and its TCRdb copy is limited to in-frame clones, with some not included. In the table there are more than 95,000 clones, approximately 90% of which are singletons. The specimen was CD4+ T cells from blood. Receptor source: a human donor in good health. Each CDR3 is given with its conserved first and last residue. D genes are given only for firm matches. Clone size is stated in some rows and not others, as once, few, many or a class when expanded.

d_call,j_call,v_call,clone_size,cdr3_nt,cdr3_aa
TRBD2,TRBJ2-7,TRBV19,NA,TGTGCCAGTAGCAGGACTAGCGGAACCTACGAGCAGTACTTC,CASSRTSGTYEQYF
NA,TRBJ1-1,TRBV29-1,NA,TGCAGCGTCGAACCGGTCGTTTTGTCGCACACTGAAGCTTTCTTT,CSVEPVVLSHTEAFF
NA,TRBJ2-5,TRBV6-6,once,TGTGCCAGCAGTAGAACCACCGGGACCCAAGAGACCCAGTACTTC,CASSRTTGTQETQYF
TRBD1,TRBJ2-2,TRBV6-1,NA,TGTGCCAGCAGCAAACAGGGGTCCGGGGAGCTGTTTTTT,CASSKQGSGELFF
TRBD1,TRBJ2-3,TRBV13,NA,TGTGCCAGCAGCGTAAGGACAGGGGCAGATACGCAGTATTTT,CASSVRTGADTQYF
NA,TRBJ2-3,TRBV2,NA,TGTGCCAGCAGTGCCAGCACAGATACGCAGTATTTT,CASSASTDTQYF
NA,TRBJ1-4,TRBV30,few,TGTGCCTGGAGTCATGGACAGCGGCGGAATAATGAAAAACTGTTTTTT,CAWSHGQRRNNEKLFF
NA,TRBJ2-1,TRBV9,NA,TGTGCCAGCAACCCAGGACTTCTCAATGAGCAGTTCTTC,CASNPGLLNEQFF
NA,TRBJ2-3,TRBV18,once,TGTGCCAGCTCACCGGGGACCAACCGAAATACGCAGTATTTT,CASSPGTNRNTQYF
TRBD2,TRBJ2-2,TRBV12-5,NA,TGTGCTAGTGCGGTACTAGCGGGGGGGCGGAACACCGGGGAGCTGTTTTTT,CASAVLAGGRNTGELFF
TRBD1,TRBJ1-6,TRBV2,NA,TGTGCCAGCAGACTGGACAGGACCTCTAACATACCCCTCCACTTT,CASRLDRTSNIPLHF
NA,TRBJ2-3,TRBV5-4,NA,TGTGCCAGCAGCTTGGTGTCCACCACAGATACGCAGTATTTT,CASSLVSTTDTQYF
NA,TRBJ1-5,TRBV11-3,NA,TGTGCCAGCAGCCCCCGGTGGGGGGAAAATCAGCCCCAGCATTTT,CASSPRWGENQPQHF
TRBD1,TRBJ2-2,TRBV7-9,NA,TGTGCCAGCAGCAGAGATGAGGGGGCTGGCACCGGGGAGCTGTTTTTT,CASSRDEGAGTGELFF
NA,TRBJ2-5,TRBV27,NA,TGTGCCAGCAGTTTCACCGGGAAGGGGACCCAGTACTTC,CASSFTGKGTQYF
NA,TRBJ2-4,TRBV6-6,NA,TGTGCCAGCAGTTACGAGACGGGCCGCAACATTCAGTACTTC,CASSYETGRNIQYF
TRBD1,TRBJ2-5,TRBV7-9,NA,TGTGCCAGCAGCTTAGGACAGGGGCAAGAGACCCAGTACTTC,CASSLGQGQETQYF
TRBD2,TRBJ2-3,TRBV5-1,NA,TGCGCCAGCAGTGAGACTAGCGTCATCACGCAGTATTTT,CASSETSVITQYF
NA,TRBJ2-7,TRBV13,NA,TGTGCCAGCAGCTTAGAAATTTCAACGGACAGCTCCTACGAGCAGTACTTC,CASSLEISTDSSYEQYF
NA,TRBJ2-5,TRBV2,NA,TGTGCCAGCAGTGAATTCCGGGGGGCCGGTGAGACCCAGTACTTC,CASSEFRGAGETQYF
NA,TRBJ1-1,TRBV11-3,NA,TGTGCCAGCAGCTTAGGCAGCCGGAACACTGAAGCTTTCTTT,CASSLGSRNTEAFF
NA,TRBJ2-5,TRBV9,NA,TGTGCCAGCAGCATTACTGCTCAAGAGACCCAGTACTTC,CASSITAQETQYF
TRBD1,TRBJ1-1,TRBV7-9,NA,TGTGCCAGCACGACAGGGCGGATGACTGAAGCTTTCTTT,CASTTGRMTEAFF
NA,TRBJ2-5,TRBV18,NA,TGTGCCAGCTCACCAATCAGGGGGGGCGTCCAAGAGACCCAGTACTTC,CASSPIRGGVQETQYF
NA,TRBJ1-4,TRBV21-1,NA,TGTGCCAGGACCCTGGGGGGCCGGGGTGATGCAACTAATGAAAAACTGTTTTTT,CARTLGGRGDATNEKLFF
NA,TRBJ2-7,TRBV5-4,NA,TGTGCCAGCAGCATAGACCAGACCTACGAGCAGTACTTC,CASSIDQTYEQYF
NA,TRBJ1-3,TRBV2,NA,TGTGCCAGCATGGCAGATACTGGAAACACCATATATTTT,CASMADTGNTIYF
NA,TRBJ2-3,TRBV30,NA,TGTGCCTGGAGTGGAGGTAGCGCAGATACGCAGTATTTT,CAWSGGSADTQYF
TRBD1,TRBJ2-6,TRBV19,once,TGTGCCAGTGACAGGGGGGCTGGGGCCAACGTCCTGACTTTC,CASDRGAGANVLTF
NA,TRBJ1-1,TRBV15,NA,TGTGCCACCAGAGTCAACGGGGACTCTGAAGCTTTCTTT,CATRVNGDSEAFF
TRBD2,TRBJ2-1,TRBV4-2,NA,TGTGCCAGCAGCCATCCTTCGGCTAGCGGAAACAATGAGCAGTTCTTC,CASSHPSASGNNEQFF
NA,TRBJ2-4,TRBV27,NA,TGTGCCAGCAGTTTAGACAGGAGAAAAAACATTCAGTACTTC,CASSLDRRKNIQYF